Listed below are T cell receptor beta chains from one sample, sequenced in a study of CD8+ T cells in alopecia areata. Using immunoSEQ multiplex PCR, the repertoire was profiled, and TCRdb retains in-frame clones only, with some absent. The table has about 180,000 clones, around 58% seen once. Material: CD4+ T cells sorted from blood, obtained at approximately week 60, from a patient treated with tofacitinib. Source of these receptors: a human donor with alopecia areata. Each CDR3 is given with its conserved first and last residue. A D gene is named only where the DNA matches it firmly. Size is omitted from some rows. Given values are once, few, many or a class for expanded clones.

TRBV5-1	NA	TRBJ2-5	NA	CASSSPGREETQYF	TGCGCCAGCAGCTCCCCGGGGCGCGAAGAGACCCAGTACTTC
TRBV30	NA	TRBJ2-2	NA	CAWRWRANTGELFF	TGTGCCTGGAGGTGGAGGGCGAACACCGGGGAGCTGTTTTTT
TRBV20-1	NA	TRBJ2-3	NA	CSAWGRDTQYF	TGCAGTGCCTGGGGTCGAGATACGCAGTATTTT
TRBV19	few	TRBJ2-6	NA	CASSRAGANVLTF	TGTGCCAGTAGCAGGGCGGGGGCCAACGTCCTGACTTTC
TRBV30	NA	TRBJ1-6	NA	CAWSSLGRQGLNSPLHF	TGTGCCTGGAGTTCCCTGGGACGGCAAGGCCTTAATTCACCCCTCCACTTT
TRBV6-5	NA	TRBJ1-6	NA	CASARQGSPLHF	TGTGCCAGCGCCAGGCAGGGTTCACCCCTCCACTTT
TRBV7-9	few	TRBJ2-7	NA	CASSRGDRSYEQYF	TGTGCCAGCTCTCGCGGGGACAGATCCTACGAGCAGTACTTC
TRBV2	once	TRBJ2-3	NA	CASSGVGPTDTQYF	TGTGCCAGCAGCGGGGTGGGACCCACAGATACGCAGTATTTT
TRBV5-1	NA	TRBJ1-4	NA	CASSLGGGREKLFF	TGCGCCAGCAGCTTGGGGGGTGGACGTGAAAAACTGTTTTTT
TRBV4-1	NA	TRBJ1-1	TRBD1	CASSPGQGRNRGAFF	TGCGCCAGCAGCCCCGGACAGGGAAGAAACAGGGGTGCTTTCTTT
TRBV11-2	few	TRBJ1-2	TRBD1	CASSLGTGTGYTF	TGTGCCAGCAGCTTGGGGACAGGGACTGGCTACACCTTC
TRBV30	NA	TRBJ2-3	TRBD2	CAWSVISGGGTDTQYF	TGTGCCTGGAGTGTTATAAGCGGGGGGGGCACAGATACGCAGTATTTT
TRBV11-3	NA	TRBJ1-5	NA	CASSLDLGQPQHF	TGTGCCAGCAGCTTAGATCTAGGCCAGCCCCAGCATTTT
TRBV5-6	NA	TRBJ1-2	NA	CASSEDRLRGYTF	TGTGCCAGCAGCGAAGACAGGCTCCGGGGCTACACCTTC
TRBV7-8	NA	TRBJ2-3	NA	CASSYKSFGTQYF	TGTGCCAGCAGCTACAAGTCATTTGGTACGCAGTATTTT
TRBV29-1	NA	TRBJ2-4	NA	CSVALGGVAKNIQYF	TGCAGCGTTGCCCTGGGTGGGGTAGCCAAAAACATTCAGTACTTC
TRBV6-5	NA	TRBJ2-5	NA	CASSLTNFQETQYF	TGTGCCAGCAGTTTGACGAACTTCCAAGAGACCCAGTACTTC
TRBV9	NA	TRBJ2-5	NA	CASSVGGGLLQETQYF	TGTGCCAGCAGCGTAGGAGGGGGGTTACTGCAAGAGACCCAGTACTTC
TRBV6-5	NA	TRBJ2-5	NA	CASSYNAVQYF	TGTGCCAGCAGTTACAACGCAGTCCAGTACTTC
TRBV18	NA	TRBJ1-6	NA	CASSPDQGNSPLHF	TGTGCCAGCTCACCGGACCAGGGCAATTCACCCCTCCACTTT
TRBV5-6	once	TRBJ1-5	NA	CASSHTQGVRSNQPQHF	TGTGCCAGCAGCCACACCCAGGGTGTCCGGAGCAATCAGCCCCAGCATTTT
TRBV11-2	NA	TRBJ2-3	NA	CASSFADTQYF	TGTGCCAGCAGCTTCGCAGATACGCAGTATTTT
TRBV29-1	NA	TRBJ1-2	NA	CSVTEGRGYGYTF	TGCAGCGTTACTGAAGGACGGGGGTATGGCTACACCTTC
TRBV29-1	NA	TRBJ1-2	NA	CSVDLPVDGYTF	TGCAGCGTTGATCTACCCGTAGACGGCTACACCTTC
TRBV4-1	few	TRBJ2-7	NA	CASTPMSGTHAYEQYF	TGCGCCAGCACCCCCATGTCAGGGACCCACGCCTACGAGCAGTACTTC
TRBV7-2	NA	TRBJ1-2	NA	CASSLSRARGAPGYGYTF	TGTGCCAGCAGCCTCTCCCGGGCCCGGGGGGCGCCAGGCTATGGCTACACCTTC
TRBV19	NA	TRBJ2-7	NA	CASSVAGPNYEQYF	TGTGCCAGTAGTGTCGCGGGACCAAACTACGAGCAGTACTTC
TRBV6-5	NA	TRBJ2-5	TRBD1	CASRTDRVTQETQYF	TGTGCCAGCAGAACCGACAGGGTTACCCAAGAGACCCAGTACTTC
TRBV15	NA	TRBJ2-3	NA	CATSRKTESTDTQYF	TGTGCCACCAGCAGAAAGACAGAAAGCACAGATACGCAGTATTTT
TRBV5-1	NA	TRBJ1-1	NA	CASSLGAGGGYTEAFF	TGCGCCAGCAGCTTGGGTGCTGGCGGGGGGTACACTGAAGCTTTCTTT
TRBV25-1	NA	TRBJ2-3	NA	CASSGYSLNTQYF	TGTGCCAGCAGTGGTTATAGCCTCAATACGCAGTATTTT
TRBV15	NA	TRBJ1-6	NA	CATSRDLAKDSPLHF	TGTGCCACCAGCAGAGATCTGGCCAAAGACTCACCCCTCCACTTT
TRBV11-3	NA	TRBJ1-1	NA	CASLPGPSGTEAFF	TGTGCCAGCCTCCCTGGACCTAGCGGGACTGAAGCTTTCTTT
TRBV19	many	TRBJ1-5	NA	CASSPTRFGGGNQPQHF	TGTGCCAGTAGTCCCACCCGATTTGGCGGGGGCAATCAGCCCCAGCATTTT
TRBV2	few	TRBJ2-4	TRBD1	CASRPGQPKNIQYF	TGTGCCAGCAGGCCGGGACAGCCGAAAAACATTCAGTACTTC
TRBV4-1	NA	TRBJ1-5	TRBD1	CASSQGPLTGNNQPQHF	TGCGCCAGCAGCCAAGGACCCTTGACAGGGAACAATCAGCCCCAGCATTTT
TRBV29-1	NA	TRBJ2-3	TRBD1	CSVRDRTTDTQYF	TGCAGCGTCAGGGACAGAACCACAGATACGCAGTATTTT
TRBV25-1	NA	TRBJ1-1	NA	CASSVDSEAFF	TGTGCCAGCAGTGTGGACTCGGAAGCTTTCTTT
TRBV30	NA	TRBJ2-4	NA	CAWMNGVPGNIQYF	TGTGCCTGGATGAATGGGGTTCCCGGGAACATTCAGTACTTC
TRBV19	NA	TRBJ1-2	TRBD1	CASISDRGNYGYTF	TGTGCCAGTATATCGGACAGGGGGAACTATGGCTACACCTTC
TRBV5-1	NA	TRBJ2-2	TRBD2	CASSSTSGVGGELFF	TGCGCCAGCAGCTCAACTAGCGGGGTTGGCGGGGAGCTGTTTTTT
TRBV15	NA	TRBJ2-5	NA	CATSETREEKSQETQYF	TGTGCCACCAGCGAGACCCGAGAGGAAAAAAGCCAAGAGACCCAGTACTTC
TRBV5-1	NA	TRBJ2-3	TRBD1	CASGQAGQGVSDTQYF	TGCGCCAGCGGCCAAGCGGGACAGGGAGTTTCAGATACGCAGTATTTT
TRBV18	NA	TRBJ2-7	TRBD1	CASFPGQVYEQYF	TGTGCCAGCTTCCCGGGACAGGTCTACGAGCAGTACTTC
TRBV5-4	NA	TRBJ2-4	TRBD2	CASSLAGGPGNIQYF	TGTGCCAGCAGCTTGGCGGGGGGGCCGGGAAACATTCAGTACTTC
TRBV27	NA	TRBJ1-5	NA	CASRNSAAVSNQPQHF	TGTGCCAGCAGGAATTCGGCTGCAGTCTCAAATCAGCCCCAGCATTTT
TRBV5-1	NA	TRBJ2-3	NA	CASSETVLSLADTQYF	TGCGCCAGCAGCGAGACAGTCCTGTCTCTGGCAGATACGCAGTATTTT
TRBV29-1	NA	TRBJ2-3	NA	CSVESDSTDTQYF	TGCAGCGTTGAGTCTGACAGCACAGATACGCAGTATTTT
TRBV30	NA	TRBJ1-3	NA	CAWSGSSGNTIYF	TGTGCCTGGAGTGGGAGCTCTGGAAACACCATATATTTT
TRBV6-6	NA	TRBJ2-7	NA	CASSYGRGYEQYF	TGTGCCAGCAGTTACGGAAGGGGGTACGAGCAGTACTTC
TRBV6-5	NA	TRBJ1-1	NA	CASSFRGGAAFF	TGTGCCAGCAGTTTCCGAGGGGGGGCAGCTTTCTTT